This T cell receptor (beta chain) was retrieved from a study of T cell responses to AZD1222 COVID-19 vaccine (dated by TCRdb to 2020 to 2022). Background for the entire study: A total of more than 230 trial participants underwent TCR sequencing, of whom roughly 210 received two doses of AZD1222 and some 26 received two doses of the MenACWY control vaccine. Trial participants were enrolled by age into subgroups of 18-55, 56-69 and 70-plus years, and around 150, 28 and 57 TCR-sequenced participants, respectively, were included in these subgroups. The research as a whole found: After two AZD1222 doses, both the breadth and the depth of spike-specific TCRs were significantly higher than at day 0 and than in MenACWY recipients. Participants were mostly white British, with more females than males. The authors suggested clonal diversity may have been underestimated. The vaccine-associated CD4 TCRs covered the entire spike protein, and the dominant responses fell in regions 160-218 and 743-854. Reportedly, close to half of the unique spike-specific TCRs recognized epitopes lying outside the regions that are mutated in the B.1.351 and B.1.1.7 variants. Only a handful of AZD1222 recipients were SARS-CoV-2 seropositive at baseline, limiting conclusions about previously exposed vaccinees. Because no day 14 peak-response samples were available, the repertoires could be characterized only after the peak T cell response. The 56-69-year group was small, and its depth increase did not reach significance, likely because of low power.

In its sample, this clone was seen once. The antigen this receptor binds is unknown. No per-base quality is available; no much larger clone lies one base away. Read against the paper, the sample's time point label means: about 28 days (+/-7) after the second vaccine dose. AZD1222 recipients whose second dose came at about 4 weeks and those whose second dose came at about 12 weeks were combined into one group, since spike-specific TCR depth and breadth did not differ between the two schedules. The vaccinee samples were drawn from two UK trials, COV001 and COV002, one of which was a single-blind randomized controlled phase 2/3 trial testing AZD1222 (ChAdOx1 nCoV-19) in healthy adults. For TCRbeta chain sequencing, PBMC samples were collected from trial participants at day 0 and at day 28 after the second dose. The CDR3 regions of human TCRbeta chains were subjected to immunosequencing. On the authors' methods: Repertoire TCRs were checked for matches against a reference library of SARS-CoV-2-specific TCRs that had been generated using the MIRA antigen-specificity platform. Breadth was defined as the fraction of unique TCRs that were SARS-CoV-2-associated. Depth was defined as the fraction of total T cells that were SARS-CoV-2-associated. Using the MIRA data, each spike-specific TCR was assigned both to the spike region to which the TCR was reactive and to a CD4 or CD8 class. Log10-transformed breadth and depth values were compared by one-way ANOVA with Sidak's multiple comparisons tests. TCRdb re-hosts the immuneACCESS table, in-frame sequences only. Its copies lack some clones; in the studies checked, an unresolved V gene accounts for under half of them, and the cause for the rest is not known. V, J and clone size derive from that table, while D and trimming were established from the DNA sequence. The sample table contains fewer than 200,000 clones; only one count was recorded for about 89% of them. Clones ranked in the top ten supply approximately 1.8% of the sample.

The specimen was peripheral blood, collected 28 days after the second AZD1222 dose. The receptor was derived from an adult who received the AZD1222 COVID-19 vaccine.

The CDR3 protein is CASGAQFYGYTF. The DNA sequence reads TGTGCCAGCGGGGCACAGTTTTATGGCTACACCTTC. The V and J genes are TRBV6-5 and TRBJ1-2; the D gene is possibly TRBD1, with 5 bases matching. From the cysteine through the phenylalanine, the CDR3 covers 12 amino acids. Left in the record is the CDR3 DNA by itself, 36 bases read in frame from the first base. The junction shows trimming of 8 bases on V and 5 bases on J, plus 12 bases between the germline ends. Sequences MNHEY (CDR1) and SVGAGI (CDR2) are obtained from the germline V gene.